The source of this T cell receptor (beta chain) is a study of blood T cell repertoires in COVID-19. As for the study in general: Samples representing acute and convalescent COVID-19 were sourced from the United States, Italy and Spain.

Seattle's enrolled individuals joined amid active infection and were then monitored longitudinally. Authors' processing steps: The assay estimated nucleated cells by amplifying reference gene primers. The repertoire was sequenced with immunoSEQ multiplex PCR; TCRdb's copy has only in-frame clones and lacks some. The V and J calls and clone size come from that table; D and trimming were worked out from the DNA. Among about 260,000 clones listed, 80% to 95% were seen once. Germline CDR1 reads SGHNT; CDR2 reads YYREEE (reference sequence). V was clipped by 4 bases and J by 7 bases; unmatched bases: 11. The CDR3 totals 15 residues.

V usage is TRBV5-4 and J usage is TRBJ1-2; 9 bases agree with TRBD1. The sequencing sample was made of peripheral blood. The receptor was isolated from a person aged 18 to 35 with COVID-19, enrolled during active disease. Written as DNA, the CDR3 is TGTGCCAGCAGCCACCGGGACAGGGATTATGGTGGCTACACCTTC. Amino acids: CASSHRDRDYGGYTF. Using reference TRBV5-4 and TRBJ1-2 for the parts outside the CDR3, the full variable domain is ETGVTQSPTHLIKTRGQQVTLRCSSQSGHNTVSWYQQALGQGPQFIFQYYREEENGRGNFPPRFSGLQFPNYSSELNVNALELDDSALYLCASSHRDRDYGGYTFGSGTRLTVV.